The next 5 T cell receptor beta chains were all read from a single sample in a study of blood T cell repertoires in COVID-19. Assay used: immunoSEQ multiplex PCR; TCRdb lists only in-frame clones, some missing. The table includes about 160,000 clones, 60% to 85% detected once. The source material was peripheral blood. Receptors originate from a man between 60 and 70 years old with acute or convalescent COVID-19.

This clone was observed a single time. The chain carries TRBV11-3 and TRBJ2-5; 10 nucleotides agree with TRBD1. The ends lost 5 bases at V and 2 bases at J; junction bases unmatched: 5. Per the germline V gene, CDR1 is SGHNT and CDR2 is YENEEA. The CDR3 is made up of 15 amino acids. CDR3 nucleotide sequence: TGTGCCAGCAGCCGAGGGACAGGGGCACAAGAGACCCAGTACTTC. Protein sequence: CASSRGTGAQETQYF. Drawing the rest from reference TRBV11-3 and TRBJ2-5, the complete variable domain is EAGVVQSPRYKIIEKKQPVAFWCNPISGHNTLYWYLQNLGQGPELLIRYENEEAVDDSQLPKDRFSAERLKGVDSTLKIQPAELGDSAVYLCASSRGTGAQETQYFGPGTRLLVL.

This clone has more than one count but fewer than ten. Other DNA sequences in this sample translate to the same CDR3. V usage is TRBV30 and J usage is TRBJ1-5; 10 bases align to TRBD1. V lost 1 base, J lost 7 bases, and 1 base stayed unmatched. The length of the CDR3 is 13 residues. Germline values: CDR1 GTSNPN, CDR2 SVGIG (reference sequence). The CDR3, as DNA: TGTGCCTGGAGTGGACAGGGGGCCCAGCCCCAGCATTTT. This sequence encodes CAWSGQGAQPQHF.

The chain joins TRBV5-6 to TRBJ1-3; no firm D call. Looked up from germline, CDR1 is SGHDT and CDR2 is YYEEEE. The CDR3 covers 15 residues. Trimming pared 0 bases from V and 4 bases from J, leaving 11 bases between. CDR3 nucleotide sequence: TGTGCCAGCAGCTTGGCCGCACCGGGGGGAAACACCATATATTTT. Translation gives CASSLAAPGGNTIYF. Combining the CDR3 with reference TRBV5-6 and TRBJ1-3 gives the whole variable domain DAGVTQSPTHLIKTRGQQVTLRCSPKSGHDTVSWYQQALGQGPQFIFQYYEEEERQRGNFPDRFSGHQFPNYSSELNVNALLLGDSALYLCASSLAAPGGNTIYFGEGSWLTVV.

This rearrangement joins TRBV9 to TRBJ1-4, with 11 nucleotides matching TRBD1. Germline V gene sequence: CDR1 SGDLS, CDR2 YYNGEE. J gave up 2 bases and V 4 bases, and 7 bases lay outside the gene matches. The CDR3 length is 17 residues. The CDR3 coding sequence is TGTGCCAGCAGCTTCGGACAGGGGGCGCCGACTAATGAAAAACTGTTTTTT. This encodes CASSFGQGAPTNEKLFF.

In this sample, this clone turned up many times. The gene calls are TRBV19 and TRBJ1-2; D perhaps matches TRBD1 (6 bases). The CDR3 consists of 13 residues. V was trimmed by 5 bases and J by 8 bases, leaving 15 bases between them. Germline V CDR1 and CDR2: LNHDA, SQIVND (reference sequence). DNA for the CDR3: TGTGCCAGTAGTCGGGGGGCCATGGGCGGCTACACCTTC. Translated: CASSRGAMGGYTF. The complete variable domain, with remaining parts taken from reference TRBV19 and TRBJ1-2, reads DGGITQSPKYLFRKEGQNVTLSCEQNLNHDAMYWYRQDPGQGLRLIYYSQIVNDFQKGDIAEGYSVSREKKESFPLTVTSAQKNPTAFYLCASSRGAMGGYTFGSGTRLTVV.